This entry lists 20 T cell receptor beta chains sequenced from one sample in a study of CD8+ T cells in alopecia areata. Treatment noted: oral pan-JAK inhibitor, 5-10 mg twice daily. The sequencing template was cDNA reverse transcribed from extracted RNA. The table came from immunoSEQ multiplex PCR; TCRdb's copy has only in-frame clones and leaves some out. In the table there are 90,000 or so clones, 44% of which are singletons. Specimen: CD8+ T cells sorted from blood, collected at week 24, from a patient treated with tofacitinib. The receptors stem from a human donor with alopecia areata.

A word on this clone: The junction differs from germline at one of its ends, possibly a read error. This chain uses TRBV27 with TRBJ1-1; D gene unclear. Per germline, CDR1 MNHEY and CDR2 SMNVEV (reference sequence). CDR3 length: 14 amino acids. CDR3 in amino acids: CASSVSGYNTEAFF. CDR3 nucleotides: TGTGCCAGCAGTGTATCTGGGTATAACACTGAAGCTTTCTTT.

In its sample, this clone was seen a few times. This chain joins TRBV4-1 and TRBJ2-7; perhaps D is TRBD1 or TRBD2 (7 bases each). This CDR3 has 14 residues. V lost 4 bases to trimming and J lost 5 bases, with 15 bases between them. The germline V gene has CDR1 MGHRA and CDR2 YSYEKL. For the CDR3, the DNA is TGCGCCAGCAGCCGCGGGGGCCAGGGGGACGAGCAGTACTTC. It specifies CASSRGGQGDEQYF.

The chain employs TRBV7-2 and TRBJ1-2; D remains ambiguous. The V gene lost 3 bases and the J gene lost 0 bases, with 5 bases spanning the gap. Germline assignment: CDR1 SGHTA and CDR2 FQGNSA. The CDR3 contains 13 residues. The CDR3 loop reads CASSFTTNYGYTF. The CDR3 bases are TGTGCCAGCAGCTTTACAACTAACTATGGCTACACCTTC.

This chain links TRBV7-2 with TRBJ2-2; tentative D call: TRBD1 (5 bases). V lost 4 bases, J lost 4 bases, and 10 bases lay in between. Germline V gene data show CDR1 as SGHTA and CDR2 as FQGNSA. This CDR3 region has 14 residues. The CDR3 DNA follows: TGTGCCAGCAGCTCGACAGCGAGCACCGGGGAGCTGTTTTTT. This gives the protein CASSSTASTGELFF.

The sample holds one count of this clone. The gene calls are TRBV27 and TRBJ2-1; 7 bases fit TRBD2. Germline V gene data show CDR1 as MNHEY and CDR2 as SMNVEV (reference sequence). This CDR3 spans 14 amino acids. J was trimmed by 5 bases and V by 7 bases; bases with no gene match: 8. The CDR3 coding sequence is TGTGCCAGCACCGCGACTAGCCGAGACAATGAGCAGTTCTTC. This encodes CASTATSRDNEQFF.

The chain has TRBV19 and TRBJ2-7; D possibly corresponds to TRBD2 (6 bases). The CDR3 spans 11 residues. Trimming took off 8 bases at V and 8 bases at J, with 13 bases between the two ends. CDR1 is LNHDA and CDR2 is SQIVND in the germline V gene (reference sequence). CDR3 in DNA: TGTGCCAGTGGGCCCGCGGGGAAGCAGTACTTC. Amino acid sequence: CASGPAGKQYF.

The gene calls are TRBV7-8 and TRBJ2-5, with 9 bases that match TRBD2. V shed 2 bases and J 1 base; nucleotides not matched to a gene: 2. CDR3 length equals 15 residues. The germline V gene encodes CDR1 SGHVS and CDR2 FQNEAQ. DNA for the CDR3: TGTGCCAGCAGCTTACGAGCGGGAGGCCAAGAGACCCAGTACTTC. Residues: CASSLRAGGQETQYF.

Turning to this clone: This probably arose from a read error, given a far larger clone one base away. V usage is TRBV7-3 and J usage is TRBJ1-1, with D unresolved. With 3 bases removed from V and 4 bases from J, the gap between germline ends came to 6 bases. CDR1 is SGHTA and CDR2 is FQGTGA in the germline V gene. CDR3 length: 12 residues. CDR3 residues: CASSFGTTEAFF. DNA of the CDR3: TGTGCCAGCAGCTTCGGAACCACTGAAGCTTTCTTT.

This chain uses TRBV4-3 with TRBJ2-4; a weak D match, TRBD2 (6 bases). In germline, CDR1 is LGHNA, CDR2 YSLEER. CDR3 size: 14 residues. V dropped 4 bases and J dropped 0 bases, with 7 bases sitting between them. CDR3 in amino acids: CASSLGLAKNIQYF. In DNA, the CDR3 is TGCGCCAGCAGCCTGGGACTAGCCAAAAACATTCAGTACTTC.

The gene calls are TRBV6-1 and TRBJ1-1; D remains unclear. The CDR3 is made up of 11 amino acids. The V and J ends lost 3 bases and 11 bases respectively, with 10 bases between them. In germline, CDR1 is MNHNS, CDR2 SASEGT. This chain's CDR3 is CASSDDMEAFF. The CDR3 nucleotides read TGTGCCAGCAGTGACGACATGGAGGCTTTCTTT.

This clone was recorded many times. The rearrangement uses TRBV6-5 and TRBJ1-2, with D perhaps matching TRBD1 (5 bases). Germline V gene data show CDR1 as MNHEY and CDR2 as SVGAGI. The CDR3 runs 15 residues. Trimming removed 0 bases from V and 4 bases from J, with 12 bases in between. DNA for the CDR3: TGTGCCAGCAGTTACTCGATTTCAGGGTCCTATGGCTACACCTTC. It translates to CASSYSISGSYGYTF.

This clone was observed a handful of times. The rearrangement links TRBV9 to TRBJ2-2, with 7 bases identical to TRBD1. Germline values: CDR1 SGDLS, CDR2 YYNGEE. The length of the CDR3 is 16 residues. Germline trimming cut 4 bases from V and 0 bases from J; bases unmatched to any gene: 6. Here the CDR3 DNA reads TGTGCCAGCAGCCCGAAGACAGGGCCGAACACCGGGGAGCTGTTTTTT. Residues: CASSPKTGPNTGELFF.

The V gene is TRBV4-2, the J gene TRBJ1-1, with 8 bases that match TRBD1. The CDR3 has 13 amino acids. CDR1 LGHNA and CDR2 YNFKEQ come from the germline V gene. V shed 4 bases, J shed 4 bases, and the junction held 2 bases outside the gene matches. CDR3 sequence: CASSLTGGTEAFF. CDR3 bases: TGTGCCAGCAGCCTAACAGGGGGCACTGAAGCTTTCTTT.

The CDR3 region has the DNA TGTGCCAGCAGCTTAGGATGGGGGGGCGCCTACGAGCAGTACTTC. Its protein product is CASSLGWGGAYEQYF. The chain has TRBV11-2 and TRBJ2-7; D is possibly TRBD2 (7 bases). This CDR3 comprises 15 residues. CDR1 is SGHAT and CDR2 is FQNNGV in the germline V gene. Trimming cost V 1 base and J 2 bases, with 12 bases left between them.

The chain combines TRBV15 with TRBJ2-3; D is perhaps TRBD1 or TRBD2 (5 bases each). Germline V gene lookup returns CDR1 LNHNV and CDR2 YYDKDF (reference sequence). The CDR3 has 15 amino acids. Trimming left V 3 bases short and J 2 bases short, with 12 bases between. The CDR3 loop reads CATSSRDGVTDTQYF. The CDR3, as DNA: TGTGCCACCAGCAGCCGGGACGGAGTCACAGATACGCAGTATTTT.

The chain links TRBV10-2 to TRBJ1-5; D not certain. Germline V lookup: CDR1 WSHSY, CDR2 SAAADI. Trimming cost V 4 bases and J 3 bases, with 4 bases left between them. The CDR3 contains 12 residues. The CDR3 protein is CASSVSNQPQHF. The CDR3 DNA reads as TGCGCCAGCAGTGTATCCAATCAGCCCCAGCATTTT.

This clone appeared a few times. The rearrangement uses TRBV6-6 and TRBJ1-4; D possibly corresponds to TRBD1 (5 bases). The CDR3 extends over 13 amino acids. The germline V and J ends were trimmed by 8 bases and 8 bases, with 15 bases remaining between them. Per the germline V gene, CDR1 is MNHNY and CDR2 is SVGAGI (reference sequence). The CDR3: CASEPQENEKLFF. Written as DNA, the CDR3 is TGTGCCAGCGAGCCACAGGAGAACGAAAAACTGTTTTTT.

The V call is TRBV7-9, the J call TRBJ2-5; a weak D match, TRBD2 (6 bases). CDR1 is SEHNR, CDR2 FQNEAQ, per germline (reference sequence). Trimming stripped 5 bases from V and 2 bases from J, with 12 bases between. CDR3 size: 14 residues. The CDR3 region is CASSKSGGQETQYF. The DNA of the CDR3 is TGTGCCAGCAGCAAAAGCGGAGGGCAAGAGACCCAGTACTTC.

The chain employs TRBV9 and TRBJ2-2; TRBD2 agrees at 8 bases. The CDR3 covers 15 residues. Germline trimming cut 4 bases from V and 6 bases from J; bases unmatched to any gene: 8. CDR1 is SGDLS and CDR2 is YYNGEE in the germline V gene. This CDR3 reads CASSSGLAPSGELFF. CDR3 DNA: TGTGCCAGCAGCTCCGGACTAGCACCTTCCGGGGAGCTGTTTTTT.

The J gene is TRBJ2-5, the V gene TRBV9; 11 bases are a match to TRBD1. In germline, CDR1 is SGDLS, CDR2 YYNGEE. This CDR3 has 15 amino acids. J gave up 4 bases and V 2 bases, and 4 bases lay outside the gene matches. The CDR3 reads CASSVEGQGGETQYF. CDR3 coding DNA: TGTGCCAGCAGCGTTGAGGGACAGGGGGGAGAGACCCAGTACTTC.